The clone carrying this T cell receptor beta chain was seen a few times. The sample belongs to a study of early T cells in non-severe SARS-CoV-2 infection. TCRdb called the 5' RACE reads again in MiXCR, with one record for every CDR3 protein. The sample lists under 85,000 distinct CDR3 sequences, around 14% occurring once. Per the germline V gene, CDR1 is DFQATT and CDR2 is SNEGSKA (reference sequence). This CDR3 contains 13 residues. Between the trimmed V and J ends, which lost 3 bases and 2 bases, there was a span of 10 bases. The chain joins TRBV20-1 to TRBJ1-1; perhaps TRBD1 as D (5 bases). Sequencing used whole blood. The receptor was isolated from an adult who was a healthcare worker with PCR-confirmed SARS-CoV-2 infection or an uninfected control (not recorded which). The chain's CDR3 is CSASRGINTEAFF. CDR3 bases: TGCAGTGCTAGTCGGGGGATTAACACTGAAGCTTTCTTT.